These T cell receptor beta chains were read from a single sample in a study of graft-versus-host responses after intestinal transplantation. These TCRs' antigens remain unknown. Profiled with immunoSEQ multiplex PCR; TCRdb holds only in-frame clones, not every one. Of tens of thousands of clones in the sample, 80% to 95% were seen once. The material sequenced was unstimulated CD4+ T cells sorted from spleen or lymph node cells, taken before transplant. These receptors all come from a human donor who was the organ donor for an intestinal transplant. The conserved cysteine and the conserved F or W are not part of the CDR3 here. Fields, in order: J gene, V gene, clone size, CDR3 protein. Clone size is shown for a subset of rows, as once, few, many or a class of expanded clone.

j_call: TRBJ2-5
v_call: TRBV28
clone_size: NA
cdr3_aa: ASSFKVWLRGRETQY

j_call: TRBJ1-1
v_call: TRBV28
clone_size: NA
cdr3_aa: ASSQGGVLNTEAF

j_call: TRBJ1-2
v_call: TRBV19
clone_size: once
cdr3_aa: ASSKEGLYGYT

j_call: TRBJ2-4
v_call: TRBV5-4
clone_size: NA
cdr3_aa: ATPDWTKNIQY

j_call: TRBJ2-5
v_call: TRBV28
clone_size: once
cdr3_aa: ASSFVLRGRGETQY

j_call: TRBJ2-7
v_call: TRBV14
clone_size: NA
cdr3_aa: ASSHGRGREQY

j_call: TRBJ2-7
v_call: TRBV7-2
clone_size: NA
cdr3_aa: ASSLGRDGYEQY

j_call: TRBJ2-7
v_call: TRBV10-3
clone_size: NA
cdr3_aa: AIRDSYEQY

j_call: TRBJ1-1
v_call: TRBV28
clone_size: NA
cdr3_aa: ASSLTGAEVFWGTEAF

j_call: TRBJ2-6
v_call: TRBV4-2
clone_size: NA
cdr3_aa: ASSLSGLSGANVLT

j_call: TRBJ2-1
v_call: TRBV5-1
clone_size: NA
cdr3_aa: ASSRTNEQF

j_call: TRBJ1-3
v_call: TRBV20-1
clone_size: NA
cdr3_aa: SADRGNTIY

j_call: TRBJ2-1
v_call: TRBV9
clone_size: NA
cdr3_aa: ASSKRTSGRAHEQF

j_call: TRBJ1-4
v_call: TRBV11-2
clone_size: once
cdr3_aa: ASSLEGAFEKLF

j_call: TRBJ2-1
v_call: TRBV2
clone_size: NA
cdr3_aa: ASRSTEGEQF

j_call: TRBJ1-1
v_call: TRBV29-1
clone_size: NA
cdr3_aa: SVSRAAGGEAF

j_call: TRBJ1-2
v_call: TRBV16
clone_size: NA
cdr3_aa: ASSQYVSSRDRGDGYT